Sequencing of this T cell receptor (beta chain) was carried out in a study of blood T cell repertoires in COVID-19. Whole-study context: From T cells, B-cell-depleted T cells, or PBMCs came the material, which was cDNA or gDNA.

Original processing methods: Using reference gene primer amplification, nucleated cell counts were estimated. Sequencing used immunoSEQ multiplex PCR; TCRdb keeps in-frame clones, though not all of them. V, J and clone size were drawn from that table, and D and trimming were deduced from the DNA. Found here are under 75,000 clones, around 89% of them singletons; the top ten hold 2.5% to 3%. Germline loops: CDR1 MNHEY, CDR2 SVGAGI. With 7 bases clipped from V and 10 bases from J, the junction kept 3 bases outside the gene matches. There are 10 residues in the CDR3. This sequence was found in a man aged 45-65 years with acute or convalescent COVID-19. This sequence joins TRBV6-5 and TRBJ1-1, with 7 bases lining up with TRBD1. Sequenced material: peripheral blood. The CDR3 protein is CASMDRRAFF. The CDR3 DNA is TGTGCCAGCATGGACAGGCGAGCTTTCTTT.